The TCR beta chain under discussion was sequenced for a study of blood T cell repertoires in COVID-19. This clone has only a few counts. The same CDR3 can be traced to other DNA sequences in this sample. CDR3 length: 13 amino acids. J was trimmed by 6 bases and V by 4 bases; bases with no gene match: 3. Per the germline V gene, CDR1 is LNHDA and CDR2 is SQIVND (reference sequence). Under the authors' procedure: Amplified reference gene primers provided the basis for estimating nucleated cell counts. The table came from immunoSEQ multiplex PCR; TCRdb's copy has only in-frame clones and leaves some out. D and trimming were read from the DNA, whereas the V and J calls and clone size are those reported in that table. The sample records approximately 46,000 clones, roughly 81% being singletons.

The sequence came from an older woman in a cohort sampled during active COVID-19. The sequencing input was peripheral blood. The genes are TRBV19 and TRBJ1-2, with 9 bases that match TRBD1. CDR3 sequence (DNA): TGTGCCAGTAGTAGGGGACAGGGCAATGGCTACACCTTC. This codes for CASSRGQGNGYTF.